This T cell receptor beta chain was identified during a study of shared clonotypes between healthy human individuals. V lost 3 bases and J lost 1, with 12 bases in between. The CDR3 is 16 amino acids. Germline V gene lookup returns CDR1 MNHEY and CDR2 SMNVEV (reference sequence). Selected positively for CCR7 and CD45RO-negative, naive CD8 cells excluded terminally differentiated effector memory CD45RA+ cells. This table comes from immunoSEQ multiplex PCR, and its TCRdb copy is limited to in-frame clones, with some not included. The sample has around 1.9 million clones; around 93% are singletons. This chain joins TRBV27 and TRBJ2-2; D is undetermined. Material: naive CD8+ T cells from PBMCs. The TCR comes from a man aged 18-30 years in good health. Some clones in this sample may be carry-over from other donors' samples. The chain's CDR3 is CASSFLEVENTGELFF. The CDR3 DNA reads TGTGCCAGCAGTTTTCTCGAGGTCGAGAACACCGGGGAGCTGTTTTTT.